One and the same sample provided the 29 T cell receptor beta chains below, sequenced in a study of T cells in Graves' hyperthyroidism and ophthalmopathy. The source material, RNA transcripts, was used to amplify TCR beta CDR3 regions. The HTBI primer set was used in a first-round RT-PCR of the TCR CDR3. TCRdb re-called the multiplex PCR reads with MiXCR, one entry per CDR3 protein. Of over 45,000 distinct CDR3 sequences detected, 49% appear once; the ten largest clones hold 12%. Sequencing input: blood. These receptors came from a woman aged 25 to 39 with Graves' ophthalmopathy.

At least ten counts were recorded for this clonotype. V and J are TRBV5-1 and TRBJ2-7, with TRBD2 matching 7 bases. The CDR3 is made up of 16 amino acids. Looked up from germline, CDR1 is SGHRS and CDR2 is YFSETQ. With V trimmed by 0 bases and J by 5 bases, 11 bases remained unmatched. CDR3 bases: TGCGCCAGCAGCTTGGCCGGCGGGAGCCGTGCTAACGAGCAGTACTTC. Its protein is CASSLAGGSRANEQYF.

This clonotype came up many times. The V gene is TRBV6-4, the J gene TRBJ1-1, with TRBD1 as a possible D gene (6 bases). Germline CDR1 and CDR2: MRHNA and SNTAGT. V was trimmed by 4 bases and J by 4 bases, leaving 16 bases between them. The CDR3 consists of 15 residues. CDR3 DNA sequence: TGTGCCAGCAGTGCGGCAGTAGAGGGGGTCACTGAAGCTTTCTTT. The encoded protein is CASSAAVEGVTEAFF.

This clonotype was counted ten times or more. CDR3 in DNA: TGTGCCAGCAGTGCCTCACCGACAGGGAGAGAGACCCAGTACTTC. Encoded protein: CASSASPTGRETQYF. J is TRBJ2-5 and V is TRBV6-1; 7 bases map to TRBD1. The germline gives CDR1 MNHNS, CDR2 SASEGT. The CDR3 contains 15 residues. V gave up 4 bases and J gave up 4 bases; unmatched junction bases: 9.

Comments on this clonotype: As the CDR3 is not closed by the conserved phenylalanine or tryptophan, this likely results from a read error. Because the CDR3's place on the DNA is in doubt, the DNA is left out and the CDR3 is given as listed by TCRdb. CDR3 sequence: CATSPRGGSRA. The genes are TRBV24-1 and TRBJ2-1; the tabulated D call, TRBD2, remains unverified against the DNA. Germline V CDR1 and CDR2: KGHDR, SFDVKD. Including both end residues, the CDR3 is 11 amino acids long.

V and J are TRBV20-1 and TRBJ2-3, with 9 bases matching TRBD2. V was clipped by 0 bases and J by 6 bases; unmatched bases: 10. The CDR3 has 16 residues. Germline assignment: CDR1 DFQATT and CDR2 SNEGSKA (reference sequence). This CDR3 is CSARDGVAGGGDTQYF. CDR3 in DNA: TGCAGTGCTAGAGATGGTGTGGCGGGAGGGGGCGATACGCAGTATTTT.

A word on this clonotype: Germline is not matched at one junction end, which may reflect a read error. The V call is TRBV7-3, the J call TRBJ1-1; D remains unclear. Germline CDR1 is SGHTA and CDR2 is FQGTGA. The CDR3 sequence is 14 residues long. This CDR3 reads CASSLMKENTEAFF. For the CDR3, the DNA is TGTGCCAGCAGCTTAATGAAGGAGAACACGGAAGCTTTCTTT. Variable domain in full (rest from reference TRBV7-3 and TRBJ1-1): GAGVSQTPSNKVTEKGKYVELRCDPISGHTALYWYRQSLGQGPEFLIYFQGTGAADDSGLPNDRFFAVRPEGSVSTLKIQRTERGDSAVYLCASSLMKENTEAFFGQGTRLTVV.

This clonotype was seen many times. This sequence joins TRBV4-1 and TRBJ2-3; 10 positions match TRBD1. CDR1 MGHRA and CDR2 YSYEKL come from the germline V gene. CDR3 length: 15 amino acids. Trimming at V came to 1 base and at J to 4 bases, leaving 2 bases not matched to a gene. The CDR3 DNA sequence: TGCGCCAGCAGCCAAGCGGGACAGGGGTCAGATACGCAGTATTTT. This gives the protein CASSQAGQGSDTQYF.

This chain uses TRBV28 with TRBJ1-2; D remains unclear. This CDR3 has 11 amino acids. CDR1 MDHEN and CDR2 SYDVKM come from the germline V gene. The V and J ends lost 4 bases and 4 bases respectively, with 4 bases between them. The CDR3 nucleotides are TGTGCCAGCAGTTCCGTCTATGGCTACACCTTC. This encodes CASSSVYGYTF.

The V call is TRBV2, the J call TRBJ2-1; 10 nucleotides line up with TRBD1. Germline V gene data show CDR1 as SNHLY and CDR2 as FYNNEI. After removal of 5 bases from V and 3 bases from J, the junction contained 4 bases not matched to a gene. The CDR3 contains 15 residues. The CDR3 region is CASSLDRGGYNEQFF. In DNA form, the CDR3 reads TGTGCCAGCAGTCTGGACAGGGGGGGCTACAATGAGCAGTTCTTC.

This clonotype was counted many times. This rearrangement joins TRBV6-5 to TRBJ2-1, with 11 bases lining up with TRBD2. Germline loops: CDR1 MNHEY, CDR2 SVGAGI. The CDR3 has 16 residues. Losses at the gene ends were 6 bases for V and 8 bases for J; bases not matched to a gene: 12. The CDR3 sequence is CASRQQLAGGNDEQFF. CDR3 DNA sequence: TGTGCCAGCAGACAACAGTTAGCGGGAGGGAACGATGAGCAGTTCTTC.

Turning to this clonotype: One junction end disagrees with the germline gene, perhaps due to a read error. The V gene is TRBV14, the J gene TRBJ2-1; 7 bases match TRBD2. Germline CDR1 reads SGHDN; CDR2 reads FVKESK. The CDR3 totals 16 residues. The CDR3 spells CVSSRVGAGTYNEQFF. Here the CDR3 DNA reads TGTGTCAGCAGTCGGGTGGGAGCGGGAACCTACAATGAGCAGTTCTTC.

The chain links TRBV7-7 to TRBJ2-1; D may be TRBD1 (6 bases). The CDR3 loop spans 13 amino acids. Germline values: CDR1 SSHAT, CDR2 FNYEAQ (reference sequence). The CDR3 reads CARTAEGYNEQFF. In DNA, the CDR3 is TGTGCAAGGACAGCCGAGGGCTACAATGAGCAGTTCTTC.

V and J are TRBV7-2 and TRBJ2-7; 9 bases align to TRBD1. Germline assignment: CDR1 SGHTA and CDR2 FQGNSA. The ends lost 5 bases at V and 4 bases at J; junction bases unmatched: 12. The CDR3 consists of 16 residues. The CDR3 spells CASSRTRDRVSYEQYF. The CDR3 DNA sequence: TGTGCCAGCAGCCGTACCCGGGACAGGGTTAGTTACGAGCAGTACTTC.

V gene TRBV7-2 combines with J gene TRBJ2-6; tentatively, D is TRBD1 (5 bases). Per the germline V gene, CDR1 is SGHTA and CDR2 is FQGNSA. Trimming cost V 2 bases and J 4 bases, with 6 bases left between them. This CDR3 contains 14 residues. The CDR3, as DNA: TGTGCCAGCAGCTTACGGACAGGGGCCAACGTCCTGACTTTC. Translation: CASSLRTGANVLTF.

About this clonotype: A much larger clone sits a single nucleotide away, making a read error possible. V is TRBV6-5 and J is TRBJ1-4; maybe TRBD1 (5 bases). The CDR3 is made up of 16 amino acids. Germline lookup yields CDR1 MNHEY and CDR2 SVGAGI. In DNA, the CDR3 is TGTGCCAGCAGTTACAACAGGAGAGCAACTAATGAAAAACCGTTTTTT. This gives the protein CASSYNRRATNEKPFF.

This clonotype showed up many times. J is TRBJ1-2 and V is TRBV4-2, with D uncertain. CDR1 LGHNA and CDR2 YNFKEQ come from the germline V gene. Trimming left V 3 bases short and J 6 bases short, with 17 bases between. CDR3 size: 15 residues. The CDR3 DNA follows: TGTGCCAGCAGCCATACCGACTGGGCAGGTGATGGCTACACCTTC. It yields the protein CASSHTDWAGDGYTF.

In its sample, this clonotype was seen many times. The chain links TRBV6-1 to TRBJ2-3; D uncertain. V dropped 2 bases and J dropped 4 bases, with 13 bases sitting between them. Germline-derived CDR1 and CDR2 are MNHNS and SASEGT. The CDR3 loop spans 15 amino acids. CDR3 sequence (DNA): TGTGCCAGCAGTGAATTCACCGCCAGATCAGATACGCAGTATTTT. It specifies CASSEFTARSDTQYF.

CDR3 loop: CASSLWGNTGELFF. The DNA for the CDR3 is TGTGCCAGCAGCTTATGGGGGAACACCGGGGAGCTGTTTTTT. The chain is built from TRBV7-2 and TRBJ2-2; D is undetermined. This CDR3 region has 14 residues. The germline V gene encodes CDR1 SGHTA and CDR2 FQGNSA. Trimming pared 2 bases from V and 1 base from J, leaving 5 bases between.

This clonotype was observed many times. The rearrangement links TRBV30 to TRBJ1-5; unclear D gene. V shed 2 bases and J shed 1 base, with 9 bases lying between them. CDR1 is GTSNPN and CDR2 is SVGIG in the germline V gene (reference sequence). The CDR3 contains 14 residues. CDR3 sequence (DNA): TGTGCCTGGAGTTCTCAGGTCAGCAATCAGCCCCAGCATTTT. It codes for CAWSSQVSNQPQHF.

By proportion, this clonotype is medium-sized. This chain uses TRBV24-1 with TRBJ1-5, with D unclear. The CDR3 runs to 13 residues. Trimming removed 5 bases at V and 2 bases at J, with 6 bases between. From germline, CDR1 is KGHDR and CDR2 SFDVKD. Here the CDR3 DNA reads TGTGCCACCAGTGGTTGGGGCAATCAGCCCCAGCATTTT. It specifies CATSGWGNQPQHF.

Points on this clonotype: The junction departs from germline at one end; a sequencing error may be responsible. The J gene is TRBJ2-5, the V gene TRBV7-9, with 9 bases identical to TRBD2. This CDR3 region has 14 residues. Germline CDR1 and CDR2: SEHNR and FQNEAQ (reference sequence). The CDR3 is CASSNYAGGETQCF. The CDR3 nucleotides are TGTGCCAGCAGCAACTACGCGGGAGGGGAGACCCAGTGCTTC.

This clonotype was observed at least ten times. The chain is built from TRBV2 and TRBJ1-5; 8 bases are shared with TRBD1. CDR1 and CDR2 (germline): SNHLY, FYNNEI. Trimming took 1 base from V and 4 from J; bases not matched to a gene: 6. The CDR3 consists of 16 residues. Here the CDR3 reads CASSEVLNRGNQPQHF. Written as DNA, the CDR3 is TGTGCCAGCAGTGAAGTGCTCAACAGGGGGAATCAGCCCCAGCATTTT. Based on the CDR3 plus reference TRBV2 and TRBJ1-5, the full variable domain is EPEVTQTPSHQVTQMGQEVILRCVPISNHLYFYWYRQILGQKVEFLVSFYNNEISEKSEIFDDQFSVERPDGSNFTLKIRSTKLEDSAMYFCASSEVLNRGNQPQHFGDGTRLSIL.

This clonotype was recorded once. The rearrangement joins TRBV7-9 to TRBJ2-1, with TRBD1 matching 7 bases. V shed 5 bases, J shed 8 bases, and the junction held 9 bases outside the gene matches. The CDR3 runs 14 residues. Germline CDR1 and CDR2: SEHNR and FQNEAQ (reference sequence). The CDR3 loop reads CASSPQGEMYEQFF. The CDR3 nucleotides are TGTGCCAGCAGCCCCCAGGGGGAGATGTATGAGCAGTTCTTC.

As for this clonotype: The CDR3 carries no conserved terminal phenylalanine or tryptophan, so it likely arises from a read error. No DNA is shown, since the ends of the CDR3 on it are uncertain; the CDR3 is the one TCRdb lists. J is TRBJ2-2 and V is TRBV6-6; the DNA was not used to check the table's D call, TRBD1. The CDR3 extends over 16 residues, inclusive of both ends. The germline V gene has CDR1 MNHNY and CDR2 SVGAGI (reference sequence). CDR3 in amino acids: CATLDYTERNTGELLC.

The CDR3 nucleotides are TGTGCCAGACAGGGAGTGAATTCACCCCTCCACTTT. This codes for CARQGVNSPLHF. The chain recombines TRBV9 with TRBJ1-6, with a tentative D call TRBD1 (6 bases). The CDR3 is 12 residues long. Trimming pared 8 bases from V and 7 bases from J, leaving 10 bases between. Germline values: CDR1 SGDLS, CDR2 YYNGEE.

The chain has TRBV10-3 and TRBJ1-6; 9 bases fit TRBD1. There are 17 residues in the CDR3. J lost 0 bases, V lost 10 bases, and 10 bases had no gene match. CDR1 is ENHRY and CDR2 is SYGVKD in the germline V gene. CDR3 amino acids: CATAGQGDRSYNSPLHF. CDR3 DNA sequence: TGTGCCACGGCGGGACAGGGTGATCGCTCCTATAATTCACCCCTCCACTTT.

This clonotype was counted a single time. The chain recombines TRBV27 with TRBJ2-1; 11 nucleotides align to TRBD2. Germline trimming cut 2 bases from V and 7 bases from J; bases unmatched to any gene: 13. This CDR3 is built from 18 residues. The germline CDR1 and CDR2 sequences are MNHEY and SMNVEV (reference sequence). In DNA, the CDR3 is TGTGCCAGCAGTTTAATAACTAGCGGGGGACCGGTGGGGAATGAGCAGTTCTTC. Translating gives CASSLITSGGPVGNEQFF.

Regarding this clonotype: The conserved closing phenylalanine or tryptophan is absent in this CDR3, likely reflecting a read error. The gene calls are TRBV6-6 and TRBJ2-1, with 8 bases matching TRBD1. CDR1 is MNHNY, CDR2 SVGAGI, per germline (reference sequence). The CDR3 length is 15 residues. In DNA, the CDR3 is TGTGCCAGCAGTTACGGACAGGGAGAATACAAGGAGCAGTTCTGC. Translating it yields CASSYGQGEYKEQFC.

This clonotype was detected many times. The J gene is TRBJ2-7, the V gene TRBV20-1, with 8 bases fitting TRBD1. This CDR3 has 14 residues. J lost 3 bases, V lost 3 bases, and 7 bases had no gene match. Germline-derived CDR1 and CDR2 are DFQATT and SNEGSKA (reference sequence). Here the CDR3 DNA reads TGCAGTGCTAGGCTCCGGGACAGGCGCTACGAGCAGTACTTC. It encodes CSARLRDRRYEQYF.